This T cell receptor beta chain derives from a study of tumour-infiltrating T cells in Burkitt lymphoma (dated by TCRdb to between 2020 and 2021). For the study in its entirety: All epidemiological subtypes of Burkitt lymphoma were represented in the cohort, which was made up of just over 80 patients. When TCR repertoire data were correlated with clinical outcome, productive clonality turned out to predict both overall and progression-free survival, independent of established prognosticators, age at diagnosis among them.

V lost 0 bases and J lost 9 bases; the stretch between them is 21 bases long. The germline V gene sets CDR1 to LGHNA and CDR2 to YNFKEQ. The CDR3 has 18 amino acids, counting the end cysteine and phenylalanine. The kept DNA is CDR3 alone, 54 bases in frame from the first base. The method behind the library was the immunoSEQ multiplex PCR assay. TCRdb's version of the immuneACCESS table is confined to in-frame rearrangements and falls short of the full clone set. An unresolved V gene accounts for under half of the shortfall where checked; the remainder is of unknown origin. The sample profile shows about 50,000 clones; less than 40% of them were found once. The ten largest clonotypes hold about 3% of the sample. The full study reports these points: Several public clonotypes shared across numerous Burkitt lymphoma patients were found, and shared tumour neoantigen selection absent from diffuse large B-cell lymphoma was thereby suggested.

This clone has only a few counts. Its binding antigen is unknown. No quality values exist for individual bases; no much larger clone is one base distant. Recombination linked TRBV4-2 to TRBJ1-6, with no reliable assignment of the D segment. The receptor comes from a human donor with Burkitt lymphoma. Sequenced sample: tumor tissue. The base sequence is TGTGCCAGCAGCCAAGATGGTTCCGGGCCCCTAAGAGGTTCACCCCTCCACTTT. The resulting protein is CASSQDGSGPLRGSPLHF.